Listed below are T cell receptor beta chains from one sample, sequenced in a study of T cell responses to AZD1222 COVID-19 vaccine. Profiling relied on immunoSEQ multiplex PCR, and the TCRdb table lists in-frame clones only, not all of them. The sample lists under 140,000 clones, about nine tenths occurring once. The sample here was peripheral blood, taken on day 0 of AZD1222 vaccination. These receptors all come from an adult in good health. The CDR3 runs from the conserved cysteine through the conserved F or W. D genes are given only for firm matches. A row's size may be missing; if present it is once, few, many or a size class.

cdr3_nt,cdr3_aa,d_call,v_call,clone_size,j_call
TGTGCCAGCAGCCAAGGCAGAGGCACAGATACGCAGTATTTT,CASSQGRGTDTQYF,NA,TRBV4-2,NA,TRBJ2-3
TGTGCCAGCCGCCCAAAGGCAACAGGGGAAGCTTTCTTT,CASRPKATGEAFF,NA,TRBV12-3/TRBV12-4,NA,TRBJ1-1
TGTGCCACCAGTGGACAGGAGGGAAACACTGAAGCTTTCTTT,CATSGQEGNTEAFF,NA,TRBV24-1,NA,TRBJ1-1
TGTGCCAGCAGCCAACGGGGGGCGGGCACCGGGGAGCTGTTTTTT,CASSQRGAGTGELFF,NA,TRBV3-1/TRBV3-2,NA,TRBJ2-2
TGTGCCAGCAACCCCCGGCTGAACACTGAAGCTTTCTTT,CASNPRLNTEAFF,NA,TRBV12-3/TRBV12-4,NA,TRBJ1-1
TGTGCCAGCAGCCAGTCGGTCCAGGGGGGGTATGGCTACACCTTC,CASSQSVQGGYGYTF,TRBD1,TRBV7-8,NA,TRBJ1-2
TGTGCCAGCAGCCCAACCAAGACCCAGGGAACCGGCTCCTACAATGAGCAGTTCTTC,CASSPTKTQGTGSYNEQFF,NA,TRBV7-9,NA,TRBJ2-1
TGTGCCAGCAGTTACTCTTGGGAAACCGGGGAGCTGTTTTTT,CASSYSWETGELFF,NA,TRBV6-5,NA,TRBJ2-2
TGTGCCAGCAGCTTGTCAGGGGGGAGCACTGAAGCTTTCTTT,CASSLSGGSTEAFF,TRBD1,TRBV7-8,NA,TRBJ1-1
TGCAGCGTTGTACCCGGACACCAAATTAACTATGGCTACACCTTC,CSVVPGHQINYGYTF,NA,TRBV29-1,NA,TRBJ1-2
TGTGCCAGCAGCTTAGCGAGAGGCAGGGGAGGAAACACCATATATTTT,CASSLARGRGGNTIYF,NA,TRBV7-8,few,TRBJ1-3
TGTGCCAGCAGTGATCCCCCCGGGACAGGGAACTATGGCTACACCTTC,CASSDPPGTGNYGYTF,TRBD1,TRBV25-1,NA,TRBJ1-2
TGTGCCAGCCGGACAGGTTATAATTCACCCCTCCACTTT,CASRTGYNSPLHF,TRBD1,TRBV27,NA,TRBJ1-6
TGTGCCAGCAGTACCACTAGCGGGGGGGCCCAAGAGACCCAGTACTTC,CASSTTSGGAQETQYF,TRBD2,TRBV2,NA,TRBJ2-5
TGTGCCAGCAGCTTCGGTCTAGCGGGGGGGCAGTACGAGCAGTACTTC,CASSFGLAGGQYEQYF,TRBD2,TRBV5-4,NA,TRBJ2-7
TGTGCCAGCTCTAGTTGGACACCTTGGTCAGGAGAGCAGTTCTTC,CASSSWTPWSGEQFF,NA,TRBV6-5,NA,TRBJ2-1
TGCGCCAGCAGAACCGGGACAGGGTCCGCGGGCACAGATACGCAGTATTTT,CASRTGTGSAGTDTQYF,TRBD1,TRBV5-1,NA,TRBJ2-3
TGTGCCAGCAGTAGACTCGTCATCCATGAGCAGTTCTTC,CASSRLVIHEQFF,NA,TRBV14,NA,TRBJ2-1
TGTGCCAGCAGCTTGGTAGGCCAGTACGGGTATGGCTACACCTTC,CASSLVGQYGYGYTF,NA,TRBV5-6,once,TRBJ1-2
TGTGCCAGCAGCATACAGGGGATTGCGCAGCAGTTCTTC,CASSIQGIAQQFF,TRBD1,TRBV5-5,NA,TRBJ2-1
TGTGCCACCCGGGCCCTGGGGACTGAAGCTTTCTTT,CATRALGTEAFF,NA,TRBV27,NA,TRBJ1-1
TGTGCCAGCAGCGTCGTACAGGGGAGCACTGAAGCTTTCTTT,CASSVVQGSTEAFF,TRBD1,TRBV7-9,NA,TRBJ1-1
TGCAGTGCTAGTCGCTTTGGAGGGGGTCCCTACGAGCAGTACTTC,CSASRFGGGPYEQYF,NA,TRBV20-1,NA,TRBJ2-7
TGTGCCAGCAGTAATAACATGAACACTGAAGCTTTCTTT,CASSNNMNTEAFF,NA,TRBV12-3/TRBV12-4,few,TRBJ1-1